The 18 T cell receptor beta chains below all came from one sample that was sequenced in a study of cytomegalovirus exposure and HLA in healthy donors (dated by TCRdb to 2017 to 2019). The library was made by the immunoSEQ multiplex PCR assay. For the multiplex PCR, a mixture combining 60 forward primers for TCR Vbeta segments and 13 reverse primers for TCR Jbeta segments was used. TCRdb took this table from immuneACCESS and kept in-frame rearrangements with V and J called. Such tables lack part of the clones; where checked against another copy, unresolved V genes explain under half of the gap, and the rest is unexplained. Counted in this sample were more than 110,000 clones; 75% of them appeared once. More than 6.5% of the sample lies in the top ten. Sequences were obtained from PBMCs. The receptors come from a man aged 25 to 40 in good health and CMV-seronegative.

The chain recombines TRBV6-6 with TRBJ1-3, with D tentatively TRBD1 (5 bases). Germline CDR1 and CDR2: MNHNY and SVGAGI (reference sequence). V shed 6 bases and J shed 4 bases, with 16 bases lying between them. The CDR3 spans 15 residues. The CDR3: CASRGHGGEGNTIYF. Here the CDR3 DNA reads TGTGCCAGCAGAGGGCACGGGGGGGAAGGAAACACCATATATTTT.

This clone turned up a few times. The rearrangement links TRBV6-1 to TRBJ2-3; D gene ambiguous. Looked up from germline, CDR1 is MNHNS and CDR2 is SASEGT. This CDR3 has 14 amino acids. V lost 6 bases and J 1 base, leaving 11 bases between the germline ends. In DNA, the CDR3 is TGTGCCAGCAGGCGAGATACGGGCACAGATACGCAGTATTTT. Translation gives CASRRDTGTDTQYF.

The J gene is TRBJ2-2, the V gene TRBV19; tentatively, D is TRBD1 (6 bases). Germline V gene sequence: CDR1 LNHDA, CDR2 SQIVND (reference sequence). There are 16 residues in the CDR3. V shed 3 bases and J shed 2 bases, with 13 bases lying between them. The CDR3 spells CASSMGARTNTGELFF. In DNA form, the CDR3 reads TGTGCCAGTAGTATGGGGGCGAGAACAAACACCGGGGAGCTGTTTTTT.

V and J are TRBV2 and TRBJ1-1; the match to TRBD1 covers 7 bases. The CDR3 has 15 residues. Unmatched junction bases numbered 13, after V lost 6 bases and J lost 6 bases. Germline assignment: CDR1 SNHLY and CDR2 FYNNEI. CDR3 sequence reads: CASSDRDLLSPEAFF. CDR3 sequence (DNA): TGTGCCAGCAGCGACAGGGACCTACTATCCCCTGAAGCTTTCTTT.

The rearrangement joins TRBV27 to TRBJ2-1; 13 bases fit TRBD2. This CDR3 comprises 16 residues. The germline CDR1 and CDR2 sequences are MNHEY and SMNVEV (reference sequence). The ends lost 5 bases at V and 8 bases at J; junction bases unmatched: 9. In DNA, the CDR3 is TGTGCCAGCAGTGTACAACTAGCGGGAGGGCTCGATGAGCAGTTCTTC. This gives the protein CASSVQLAGGLDEQFF.

There are a few counts of this clone. The chain uses TRBV28 and TRBJ1-1; 10 bases are a match to TRBD1. Germline trimming cut 5 bases from V and 4 bases from J; bases unmatched to any gene: 10. There are 16 residues in the CDR3. Germline values: CDR1 MDHEN, CDR2 SYDVKM. The CDR3 coding sequence is TGTGCCAGCAGTCTCCCTCGACAGGGGGCGTTCACTGAAGCTTTCTTT. Its protein is CASSLPRQGAFTEAFF. Filled out from reference TRBV28 and TRBJ1-1, the complete variable domain reads DVKVTQSSRYLVKRTGEKVFLECVQDMDHENMFWYRQDPGLGLRLIYFSYDVKMKEKGDIPEGYSVSREKKERFSLILESASTNQTSMYLCASSLPRQGAFTEAFFGQGTRLTVV.

This clone has just a few counts. The chain has TRBV5-8 and TRBJ1-5; tentatively, D is TRBD1 (6 bases). CDR1 is SGHTS, CDR2 YDEGEE, per germline. This CDR3 is built from 14 residues. Trimming left V 2 bases short and J 5 bases short, with 11 bases between. The DNA for the CDR3 is TGTGCCAGCAGCTTTCCGGGGGGCTATCAGCCCCAGCATTTT. It codes for CASSFPGGYQPQHF. Full variable domain (remainder filled in from reference TRBV5-8 and TRBJ1-5): EAGVTQSPTHLIKTRGQQATLRCSPISGHTSVYWYQQALGLGLQFLLWYDEGEERNRGNFPPRFSGRQFPNYSSELNVNALELEDSALYLCASSFPGGYQPQHFGDGTRLSIL.

This clone has a handful of counts. The rearrangement joins TRBV4-2 to TRBJ1-5; possibly TRBD1 for D (6 bases). CDR1 is LGHNA, CDR2 YNFKEQ, per germline. This CDR3 contains 19 residues. V was pared by 0 bases and J by 4 bases, with 22 bases between. CDR3 nucleotide sequence: TGTGCCAGCAGCCAAGATCCGCGCGCAGGGGCAAGACAAAATCAGCCCCAGCATTTT. This codes for CASSQDPRAGARQNQPQHF.

CDR3 coding DNA: TGTGCCAGCTCACCACGACAAGACCCCCGCTACATTCAGTACTTC. This translates into CASSPRQDPRYIQYF. The rearrangement links TRBV18 to TRBJ2-4; D gene ambiguous. From germline, CDR1 is KGHSH and CDR2 LQKENI. V gave up 1 base and J gave up 8 bases, with 15 bases separating them. This CDR3 is built from 15 residues.

The chain carries TRBV4-2 and TRBJ2-5, with D perhaps TRBD2 (6 bases). Germline loops: CDR1 LGHNA, CDR2 YNFKEQ. With 0 bases removed from V and 2 bases from J, the gap between germline ends came to 7 bases. The CDR3 is 14 amino acids. CDR3 region: CASSQDGTQETQYF. In DNA, the CDR3 is TGTGCCAGCAGCCAAGATGGGACTCAAGAGACCCAGTACTTC.

This sequence joins TRBV27 and TRBJ2-7, with D perhaps matching TRBD1 (5 bases). CDR1 and CDR2 (germline): MNHEY, SMNVEV (reference sequence). The CDR3 runs 15 residues. Trimming cost V 7 bases and J 3 bases, with 19 bases left between them. The CDR3 nucleotides read TGTGCCAGCACCTCCCCCGGCCGACAGAGCTACGAGCAGTACTTC. It specifies CASTSPGRQSYEQYF.

The chain uses TRBV5-4 and TRBJ1-2; TRBD1 agrees at 12 bases. Germline loops: CDR1 SGHNT, CDR2 YYREEE (reference sequence). This CDR3 is built from 17 residues. The trim removed 0 bases at V and 7 bases at J, leaving 10 bases unmatched. Written as DNA, the CDR3 is TGTGCCAGCAGCTTGGGAGGCCCGGGACAGGGGGCGCTTGGCTACACCTTC. This sequence encodes CASSLGGPGQGALGYTF.

The CDR3 spells CASSPRAVPNYGYTF. CDR3 DNA sequence: TGTGCCAGCTCACCACGGGCCGTACCGAACTATGGCTACACCTTC. The rearrangement uses TRBV18 and TRBJ1-2; D call uncertain. Germline lookup yields CDR1 KGHSH and CDR2 LQKENI. V shed 1 base and J shed 2 bases, with 11 bases lying between them. CDR3 length equals 15 residues.

This clone appeared a few times. The chain carries TRBV19 and TRBJ2-6; D is possibly TRBD1 (7 bases). Deletions cut 4 bases from V and 5 bases from J, with 15 bases between. Germline CDR1 reads LNHDA; CDR2 reads SQIVND (reference sequence). The CDR3 loop spans 16 amino acids. CDR3: CASSTLQGGRANVLTF. Written as DNA, the CDR3 is TGTGCCAGTAGTACGCTCCAGGGGGGTAGGGCCAACGTCCTGACTTTC.

J is TRBJ2-3 and V is TRBV4-2; TRBD2 matches 8 bases. V was pared by 3 bases and J by 4 bases, with 6 bases of the junction left unmatched. The germline V gene has CDR1 LGHNA and CDR2 YNFKEQ. The CDR3 covers 15 residues. The CDR3 here is CASSQRSGGADTQYF. In DNA form, the CDR3 reads TGTGCCAGCAGCCAGCGGAGCGGGGGAGCAGATACGCAGTATTTT.

This clone showed up just a few times. This chain uses TRBV2 with TRBJ2-5; D ambiguous. This CDR3 comprises 10 residues. Germline CDR1 SNHLY, CDR2 FYNNEI. The V end lost 8 bases, the J end lost 5 bases, and 6 bases lay between the germline ends. The CDR3 region has the DNA TGTGCCAGCCGGTGGGAGACCCAGTACTTC. Protein product: CASRWETQYF.

This chain links TRBV30 with TRBJ2-7; 12 positions agree with TRBD2. This CDR3 is 14 amino acids long. V trimming: 3 bases; J trimming: 7 bases; junction bases outside the gene matches: 7. Germline CDR1 reads GTSNPN; CDR2 reads SVGIG (reference sequence). CDR3 amino acids: CAWRTSGSPYEQYF. The CDR3 nucleotides are TGTGCCTGGAGGACTAGCGGGAGTCCGTATGAGCAGTACTTC.

This sequence joins TRBV6-1 and TRBJ2-7, with a weak D call TRBD1 (6 bases). The germline CDR1 and CDR2 sequences are MNHNS and SASEGT. The CDR3 runs to 13 residues. V gave up 3 bases and J gave up 2 bases, with 8 bases separating them. The CDR3 DNA reads TGTGCCAGCAGTGAGGGACAAACCTACGAGCAGTACTTC. As protein: CASSEGQTYEQYF.